The 18 T cell receptor beta chains below were found in one sample sequenced in a study of blood T cell repertoires in COVID-19 (dated by TCRdb to the early 2020s). Library generation was performed with the immunoSEQ multiplex PCR assay. TCRdb re-hosts the immuneACCESS table, in-frame sequences only. Its copies lack some clones; in the studies checked, an unresolved V gene accounts for under half of them, and the cause for the rest is not known. The sample profile shows a few hundred thousand clones; about nine tenths of them were found once. Under 5% of the sample belongs to the ten largest clones. Material for sequencing was peripheral blood. The receptors derive from a woman in her sixties or seventies with COVID-19, enrolled during active disease.

This chain uses TRBV12-3 or TRBV12-4 with TRBJ1-2; no clear D. CDR3 length: 13 residues. Trimming removed 4 bases at V and 4 bases at J, with 10 bases between. CDR3 sequence reads: CASSSPATYGYTF. CDR3 nucleotide sequence: TGTGCCAGCAGTTCCCCTGCTACCTATGGCTACACCTTC.

This chain connects TRBV18 to TRBJ1-6; tentative D call: TRBD1 (5 bases). CDR1 KGHSH and CDR2 LQKENI come from the germline V gene. This CDR3 has 17 residues. V was cut by 2 bases and J by 10 bases, with 21 bases left in between. CDR3 amino acids: CASSPIGDYRGRSPLHF. In nucleotides, the CDR3 is TGTGCCAGCTCACCAATAGGGGACTACCGAGGTAGATCACCCCTCCACTTT.

In this sample, this clone turned up a few times. The genes are TRBV6-5 and TRBJ1-5; D is possibly TRBD1 (6 bases). V lost 5 bases and J 3 bases, leaving 11 bases between the germline ends. The CDR3 totals 14 residues. Looked up from germline, CDR1 is MNHEY and CDR2 is SVGAGI. CDR3 loop: CASSRGQLNQPQHF. The DNA for the CDR3 is TGTGCCAGCAGTCGAGGACAGCTCAATCAGCCCCAGCATTTT.

This clone came up a few times. V is TRBV4-2 and J is TRBJ2-3, with TRBD1 matching 11 bases. CDR1 is LGHNA, CDR2 YNFKEQ, per germline. V was clipped by 1 base and J by 2 bases; unmatched bases: 8. This CDR3 contains 18 residues. In nucleotides, the CDR3 is TGTGCCAGCAGCCAAGTCTTGGGACAGGGGGGTTACACAGATACGCAGTATTTT. Translating gives CASSQVLGQGGYTDTQYF.

This clone has just one count. The rearrangement links TRBV19 to TRBJ1-2; 8 bases are shared with TRBD1. V dropped 6 bases and J dropped 8; count of bases not matched to a gene: 8. Per the germline V gene, CDR1 is LNHDA and CDR2 is SQIVND (reference sequence). The CDR3 has 13 residues. CDR3 in amino acids: CASRGQGAYGYTF. The CDR3 nucleotides read TGTGCCAGTAGAGGGCAGGGGGCGTACGGCTACACCTTC.

The chain couples TRBV2 to TRBJ1-5, with D tentatively TRBD1 (5 bases). CDR3 length equals 15 residues. Trimming took off 4 bases at V and 7 bases at J, with 17 bases between the two ends. CDR1 SNHLY and CDR2 FYNNEI come from the germline V gene. CDR3 sequence (DNA): TGTGCCAGCAGTGGGGGGGGTATCTCCCTACAGCCCCAGCATTTT. Encoded protein: CASSGGGISLQPQHF. The full variable domain, its missing parts supplied by reference TRBV2 and TRBJ1-5, is EPEVTQTPSHQVTQMGQEVILRCVPISNHLYFYWYRQILGQKVEFLVSFYNNEISEKSEIFDDQFSVERPDGSNFTLKIRSTKLEDSAMYFCASSGGGISLQPQHFGDGTRLSIL.

This chain links TRBV6-5 with TRBJ1-6; 8 nucleotides line up with TRBD1. With V trimmed by 5 bases and J by 6 bases, 3 bases remained unmatched. In germline, CDR1 is MNHEY, CDR2 SVGAGI. The CDR3 contains 14 residues. CDR3 in amino acids: CASSPTGGNSPLHF. The CDR3 region has the DNA TGTGCCAGCAGTCCTACAGGGGGTAATTCACCCCTCCACTTT.

The V gene is TRBV28, the J gene TRBJ1-5, with 7 bases matching TRBD1. J lost 2 bases, V lost 8 bases, and 3 bases had no gene match. The germline V gene has CDR1 MDHEN and CDR2 SYDVKM. There are 13 residues in the CDR3. The CDR3 coding sequence is TGTGCCAGCCTCAGGGGGGGCAATCAGCCCCAGCATTTT. This translates into CASLRGGNQPQHF.

V is TRBV11-2 and J is TRBJ2-6; 10 bases match TRBD2. The CDR3 runs 17 residues. CDR1 is SGHAT and CDR2 is FQNNGV in the germline V gene. V lost 5 bases and J lost 0; bases outside the gene matches: 4. CDR3 amino acids: CASSTAGGSSGANVLTF. In DNA form, the CDR3 reads TGTGCCAGCAGCACAGCGGGGGGGAGCTCTGGGGCCAACGTCCTGACTTTC.

V usage is TRBV9 and J usage is TRBJ2-3, with 10 bases lining up with TRBD2. The CDR3 totals 19 residues. The J segment lost 6 bases and the V segment lost 0 bases, leaving 16 bases of the junction unmatched. Germline V lookup: CDR1 SGDLS, CDR2 YYNGEE. In DNA form, the CDR3 reads TGTGCCAGCAGCGTAGGGGTCTTAAGCGGGGGGGCCAGAACGGATACGCAGTATTTT. Residues: CASSVGVLSGGARTDTQYF.

The rearrangement links TRBV19 to TRBJ1-2, with D perhaps matching TRBD1 (6 bases). V lost 6 bases and J 10 bases, leaving 18 bases between the germline ends. This CDR3 is built from 13 residues. The germline gives CDR1 LNHDA, CDR2 SQIVND (reference sequence). The DNA of the CDR3 is TGTGCCAGTAGCCCCGTTGCGAAGGGGGACTACACCTTC. This encodes CASSPVAKGDYTF.

The chain recombines TRBV10-3 with TRBJ2-7; TRBD1 is a possible D gene (6 bases). The V end was cut by 0 bases, the J end by 7 bases, with 13 bases between. Germline assignment: CDR1 ENHRY and CDR2 SYGVKD. CDR3 size: 14 residues. CDR3 nucleotides: TGTGCCATCAGTGAGTCCACAGGGACCATTGAGCAGTACTTC. Translated, it gives CAISESTGTIEQYF.

The rearrangement links TRBV7-3 to TRBJ1-1; D possibly corresponds to TRBD1 (6 bases). The CDR3 extends over 14 amino acids. Germline V gene lookup returns CDR1 SGHTA and CDR2 FQGTGA. Trimming removed 3 bases at V and 3 bases at J, with 11 bases between. As DNA, the CDR3 is TGTGCCAGCAGCTTCCAGGGGACGGACACTGAAGCTTTCTTT. It encodes CASSFQGTDTEAFF.

This clone was seen a single time. The chain recombines TRBV2 with TRBJ2-6; 7 nucleotides align to TRBD1. V was pared by 6 bases and J by 4 bases, with 6 bases of the junction left unmatched. Germline CDR1 is SNHLY and CDR2 is FYNNEI. This CDR3 is 15 amino acids long. The CDR3 DNA follows: TGTGCCAGCAGACCCGACAGGGCGGGGGCCAACGTCCTGACTTTC. It translates to CASRPDRAGANVLTF.

The rearrangement joins TRBV5-6 to TRBJ1-2; a weak D match, TRBD1 (6 bases). There are 15 residues in the CDR3. Trimming stripped 4 bases from V and 5 bases from J, with 18 bases between. Germline CDR1 is SGHDT and CDR2 is YYEEEE. The CDR3 sequence is CASSPGRGRGYGYTF. The CDR3, as DNA: TGTGCCAGCAGCCCTGGCCGGGGGCGGGGGTATGGCTACACCTTC.

V usage is TRBV11-2 and J usage is TRBJ1-5; 7 bases map to TRBD1. From germline, CDR1 is SGHAT and CDR2 FQNNGV. CDR3 size: 15 residues. V trimming: 5 bases; J trimming: 4 bases; junction bases outside the gene matches: 8. The chain's CDR3 is CASSPTRGANQPQHF. CDR3 in DNA: TGTGCCAGCAGCCCGACCAGGGGGGCAAATCAGCCCCAGCATTTT.

In the case of this clone: Other DNA sequences from this sample encode an identical CDR3 as well. This chain links TRBV5-1 with TRBJ2-5; 14 bases are a match to TRBD2. The CDR3 sequence is 17 residues long. V dropped 0 bases and J dropped 2; count of bases not matched to a gene: 3. From germline, CDR1 is SGHRS and CDR2 YFSETQ. This CDR3 is CASSLGLAGGLQETQYF. The CDR3, as DNA: TGCGCCAGCAGCTTGGGACTAGCGGGGGGGTTACAAGAGACCCAGTACTTC.

In DNA form, the CDR3 reads TGCGCCAGCAGCTTGGTGCGCGGGGACTCCTACGAGCAGTACTTC. It yields the protein CASSLVRGDSYEQYF. V and J are TRBV5-1 and TRBJ2-7; perhaps TRBD2 as D (6 bases). The CDR3 has 15 amino acids. From germline, CDR1 is SGHRS and CDR2 YFSETQ. V was pared by 0 bases and J by 0 bases, with 10 bases between.